This T cell receptor (beta chain) emerged from a study of response to subunit inactivated influenza vaccine. Points on this clonotype: Its antigen remains unknown.

Each CDR3 protein gets one entry after TCRdb re-called the RT-PCR reads with MiXCR. This table holds about 650,000 distinct CDR3 sequences, approximately 14% found once. Notes on the study in general: Each seasonal flu vaccination may recruit only limited new T cells, authors suggested.

The clonotype comes from a man aged 45 to 65 who received an inactivated influenza vaccine. The sequencing here drew on PBMCs from blood, taken roughly 13 days after vaccination.

CDR3 in DNA: TGTGCCAGCAGTTTAGGAGACTCGTCCGGGGAGCTGTTTTTT. Its protein product is CASSLGDSSGELFF. This chain connects TRBV12-3 or TRBV12-4 to TRBJ2-2; D is ambiguous. CDR3 length: 14 residues. Trimming cost V 1 base and J 6 bases, with 9 bases left between them.